Listed below are T cell receptor beta chains from one sample, sequenced in a study of T cell responses to AZD1222 COVID-19 vaccine. The data were produced by immunoSEQ multiplex PCR, yet TCRdb's version contains in-frame clones alone and is incomplete. The sample shows 100,000 to 120,000 clones, 92% of them seen only once. Specimen: peripheral blood, collected 28 days after the second AZD1222 dose. All receptors derive from an adult who received the AZD1222 COVID-19 vaccine. Both conserved end residues are part of each CDR3. A D gene is named only where the DNA matches it firmly. Clone size is shown for a subset of rows, as once, few, many or a class of expanded clone.

d_call,v_call,clone_size,j_call,cdr3_aa,cdr3_nt
-,TRBV7-2,-,TRBJ2-5,CASSLLGGQGTQYF,TGTGCCAGCAGCCTCCTCGGCGGGCAAGGGACCCAGTACTTC
-,TRBV4-3,-,TRBJ2-7,CASSQDSPSGSSYEQYF,TGCGCCAGCAGCCAAGACTCGCCTTCAGGGAGCTCCTACGAGCAGTACTTC
-,TRBV5-5,-,TRBJ2-1,CASSLAAGEVGEQFF,TGTGCCAGCAGCTTGGCGGCAGGGGAGGTCGGTGAGCAGTTCTTC
TRBD1,TRBV28,-,TRBJ2-7,CASSRTGTGRAEQYF,TGTGCCAGCAGTCGAACCGGGACAGGGCGGGCCGAGCAGTACTTC
-,TRBV7-9,-,TRBJ1-1,CASSSRRPDGGSTEAFF,TGTGCCAGCAGCTCACGCCGGCCGGACGGGGGAAGCACTGAAGCTTTCTTT
TRBD2,TRBV9,-,TRBJ2-1,CASSGGLAGGLREQFF,TGTGCCAGCAGCGGTGGACTAGCGGGGGGACTGAGGGAGCAGTTCTTC
TRBD1,TRBV5-5,-,TRBJ1-5,CASSSTGGSNQPQHF,TGTGCCAGCAGTTCAACAGGGGGAAGCAATCAGCCCCAGCATTTT
-,TRBV2,-,TRBJ1-4,CASSEGSNEKLFF,TGTGCCAGCAGCGAGGGATCTAATGAAAAACTGTTTTTT
-,TRBV14,-,TRBJ2-7,CASSHWGSYEQYF,TGTGCCAGCAGCCATTGGGGCTCCTACGAGCAGTACTTC
-,TRBV3-1/TRBV3-2,-,TRBJ1-5,CASSQQGYNQPQHF,TGTGCCAGCAGCCAACAGGGTTACAATCAGCCCCAGCATTTT
-,TRBV5-4,-,TRBJ2-7,CASSSLANEQYF,TGTGCCAGCAGCTCTCTCGCAAACGAGCAGTACTTC
-,TRBV5-1,-,TRBJ2-7,CASSSRVNLYEQYF,TGCGCCAGCAGCTCCAGGGTCAACCTCTACGAGCAGTACTTC
-,TRBV7-8,-,TRBJ1-3,CASSSRALSGNTIYF,TGTGCCAGCAGCTCCAGGGCTTTATCCGGAAACACCATATATTTT
TRBD1,TRBV10-3,-,TRBJ2-2,CAAKGQGGPGELFF,TGTGCCGCGAAGGGACAGGGGGGGCCCGGGGAGCTGTTTTTT
-,TRBV5-4,-,TRBJ2-3,CASSFTADTQYF,TGTGCCAGCAGCTTTACCGCAGATACGCAGTATTTT
TRBD1,TRBV7-9,-,TRBJ2-3,CASSLGRGSTDTQYF,TGTGCCAGCAGCTTAGGCAGGGGGAGCACAGATACGCAGTATTTT
-,TRBV5-6,-,TRBJ1-1,CASSLVGEAFF,TGTGCCAGCAGCTTGGTAGGTGAAGCTTTCTTT
-,TRBV3-1/TRBV3-2,-,TRBJ1-5,CASSPKYSNQPQHF,TGTGCCAGCAGCCCGAAATATAGCAATCAGCCCCAGCATTTT
-,TRBV7-2,once,TRBJ2-3,CASSLEFITTDTQYF,TGTGCCAGCAGCTTAGAGTTTATTACCACAGATACGCAGTATTTT
-,TRBV5-1,once,TRBJ2-5,CASRSRGQETQYF,TGCGCCAGCAGAAGTAGAGGCCAAGAGACCCAGTACTTC
-,TRBV5-1,-,TRBJ2-7,CASSSPGDHEQYF,TGCGCCAGCAGCTCACCAGGGGACCACGAGCAGTACTTC
-,TRBV5-1,-,TRBJ1-2,CASSLQGRYGYTF,TGCGCCAGCAGCTTGCAGGGACGCTATGGCTACACCTTC
-,TRBV19,-,TRBJ1-5,CASTPLGTYQPQHF,TGTGCCAGTACCCCTTTAGGGACCTATCAGCCCCAGCATTTT
-,TRBV7-8,-,TRBJ2-3,CASSLRADDTQYF,TGTGCCAGCAGCTTAAGGGCTGACGATACGCAGTATTTT
-,TRBV11-3,-,TRBJ1-1,CASSPGISTEAFF,TGTGCCAGCAGCCCCGGGATTAGCACTGAAGCTTTCTTT
-,TRBV27,-,TRBJ2-7,CASSQDWISYEQYF,TGTGCCAGCAGTCAGGACTGGATCTCCTACGAGCAGTACTTC
-,TRBV28,-,TRBJ1-5,CASSHTGRGGNQPQHF,TGTGCCAGCAGCCATACAGGGCGGGGGGGCAATCAGCCCCAGCATTTT
TRBD1,TRBV27,-,TRBJ1-5,CATATGLATVSNQPQHF,TGTGCCACCGCGACAGGGCTGGCCACAGTGAGCAATCAGCCCCAGCATTTT
TRBD1,TRBV6-5,-,TRBJ2-7,CASSFGQGAEEQYF,TGTGCCAGCAGTTTCGGACAGGGGGCGGAGGAGCAGTACTTC
-,TRBV29-1,-,TRBJ1-2,CSVERGGPYGYTF,TGCAGCGTTGAAAGAGGAGGGCCCTATGGCTACACCTTC
TRBD1,TRBV7-2,-,TRBJ2-3,CASSTNTGTGGNTQYF,TGTGCCAGCAGCACGAACACCGGGACAGGGGGCAATACGCAGTATTTT
-,TRBV12-5,-,TRBJ2-3,CASGHGDTDTQYF,TGTGCTAGTGGACACGGAGACACAGATACGCAGTATTTT
TRBD1,TRBV5-1,-,TRBJ2-5,CASSPLTGGPETQYF,TGCGCCAGCAGCCCCCTGACAGGGGGCCCAGAGACCCAGTACTTC
TRBD1,TRBV6-5,-,TRBJ2-7,CASSRGQRLFYEQYF,TGTGCCAGCAGTCGGGGACAGCGCCTCTTCTACGAGCAGTACTTC
-,TRBV5-4,few,TRBJ2-3,CASSYLGRGTDTQYF,TGTGCCAGCAGCTATTTGGGGCGAGGCACAGATACGCAGTATTTT
-,TRBV2,once,TRBJ1-5,CASKTETSNQPQHF,TGTGCCAGCAAGACAGAGACTAGCAATCAGCCCCAGCATTTT
-,TRBV12-1,few,TRBJ1-6,CASPVGRSYNSPLHF,TGTGCCAGCCCAGTCGGGAGGTCCTATAATTCACCCCTCCACTTT